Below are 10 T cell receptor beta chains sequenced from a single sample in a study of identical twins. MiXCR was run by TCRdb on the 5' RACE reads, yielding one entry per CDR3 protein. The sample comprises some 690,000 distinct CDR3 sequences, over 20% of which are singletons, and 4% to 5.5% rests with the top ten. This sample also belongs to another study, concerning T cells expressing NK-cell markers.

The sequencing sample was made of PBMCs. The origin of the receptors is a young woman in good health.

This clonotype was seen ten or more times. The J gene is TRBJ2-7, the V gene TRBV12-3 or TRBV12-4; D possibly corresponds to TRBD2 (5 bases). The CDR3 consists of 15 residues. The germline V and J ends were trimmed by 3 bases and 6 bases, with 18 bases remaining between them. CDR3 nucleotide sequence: TGTGCCAGCAGTTTTCATGAGTTGAGGACTCCCGAGCAGTACTTC. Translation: CASSFHELRTPEQYF.

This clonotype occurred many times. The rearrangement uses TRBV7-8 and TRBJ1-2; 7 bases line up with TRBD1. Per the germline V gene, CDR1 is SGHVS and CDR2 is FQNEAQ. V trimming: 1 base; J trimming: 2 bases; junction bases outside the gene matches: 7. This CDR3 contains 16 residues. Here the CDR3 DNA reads TGTGCCAGCAGCTTAGGATATACAGGGGAGAACTATGGCTACACCTTC. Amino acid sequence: CASSLGYTGENYGYTF.

This chain's CDR3 is CASSPHAGGVTDTQYF. The CDR3 nucleotides read TGTGCCAGCTCACCACATGCGGGAGGTGTGACAGATACGCAGTATTTT. The chain uses TRBV18 and TRBJ2-3, with 8 positions matching TRBD2. V lost 1 base to trimming and J lost 3 bases; unmatched junction nucleotides: 6. The germline V gene has CDR1 KGHSH and CDR2 LQKENI. The CDR3 is made up of 16 amino acids. The whole variable domain, remainder taken from reference TRBV18 and TRBJ2-3, is NAGVMQNPRHLVRRRGQEARLRCSPMKGHSHVYWYRQLPEEGLKFMVYLQKENIIDESGMPKERFSAEFPKEGPSILRIQQVVRGDSAAYFCASSPHAGGVTDTQYFGPGTRLTVL.

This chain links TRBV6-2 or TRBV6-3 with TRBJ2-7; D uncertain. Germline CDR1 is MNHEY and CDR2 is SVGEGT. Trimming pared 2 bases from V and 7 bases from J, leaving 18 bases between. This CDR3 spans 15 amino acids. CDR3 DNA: TGTGCCAGCAGTTACGTGGCCAGAACGCCGTGGGAGCAGTACTTC. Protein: CASSYVARTPWEQYF.

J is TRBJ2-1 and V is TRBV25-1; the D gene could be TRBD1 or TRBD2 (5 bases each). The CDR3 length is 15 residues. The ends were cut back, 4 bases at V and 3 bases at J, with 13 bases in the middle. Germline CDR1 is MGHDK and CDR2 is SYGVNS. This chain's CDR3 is CASSGDGTLYNEQFF. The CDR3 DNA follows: TGTGCCAGCAGTGGGGACGGGACCCTCTACAATGAGCAGTTCTTC.

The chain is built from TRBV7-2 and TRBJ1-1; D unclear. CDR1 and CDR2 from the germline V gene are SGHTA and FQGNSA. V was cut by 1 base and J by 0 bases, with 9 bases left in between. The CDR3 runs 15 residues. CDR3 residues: CASSLGGTVNTEAFF. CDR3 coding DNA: TGTGCCAGCAGCTTAGGCGGAACAGTGAACACTGAAGCTTTCTTT.

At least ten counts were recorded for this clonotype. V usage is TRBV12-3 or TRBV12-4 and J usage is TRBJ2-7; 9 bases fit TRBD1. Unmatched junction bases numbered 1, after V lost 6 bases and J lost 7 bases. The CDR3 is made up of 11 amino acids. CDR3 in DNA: TGTGCCAGCAGCGACAGGGGGGAGCAGTACTTC. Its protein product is CASSDRGEQYF.

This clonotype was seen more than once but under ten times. CDR3 in amino acids: CASSSIMGTDTQYF. CDR3 nucleotides: TGTGCCAGCAGTTCCATTATGGGCACAGATACGCAGTATTTT. The chain links TRBV6-5 to TRBJ2-3, with no clear D. This CDR3 is 14 amino acids long. Trimming left V 4 bases short and J 1 base short, with 9 bases between. CDR1 and CDR2 (germline): MNHEY, SVGAGI.

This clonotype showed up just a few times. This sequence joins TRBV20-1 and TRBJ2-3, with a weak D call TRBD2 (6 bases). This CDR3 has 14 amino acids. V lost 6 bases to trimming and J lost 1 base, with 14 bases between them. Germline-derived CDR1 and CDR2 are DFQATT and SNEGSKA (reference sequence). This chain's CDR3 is CSAAVASGTDTQYF. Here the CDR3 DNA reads TGCAGTGCAGCGGTGGCTAGCGGCACAGATACGCAGTATTTT.

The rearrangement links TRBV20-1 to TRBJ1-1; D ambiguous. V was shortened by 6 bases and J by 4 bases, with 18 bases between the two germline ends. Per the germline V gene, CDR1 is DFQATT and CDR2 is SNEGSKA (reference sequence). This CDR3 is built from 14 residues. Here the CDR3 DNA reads TGCAGTGCGGGAAGGAGTTTTGATAGCACTGAAGCTTTCTTT. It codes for CSAGRSFDSTEAFF.